A single sample is the source of the 29 T cell receptor delta chains below, sequenced in a study of γδ T cells in repeated Plasmodium falciparum infection. TCRdb re-called clones from the multiplex PCR reads via CATT. Found here are 70,000 to 95,000 delta-chain clones, around 1.4% of them singletons; the top ten hold 9%. Gammadelta T cells were flow-sorted from PBMC into Vgamma9/Vdelta2+ and Vdelta2-negative populations for bulk analysis. The sequencing sample was made of gamma-delta T cells from blood. The receptor set was obtained from a pool of human donors (malaria-infected and uninfected, not separated).

The table lists this clone with many counts. CDR3 protein: CALGEPPFPRRLGMRKLIF. The CDR3 nucleotides read TGTGCTCTTGGGGAACCCCCTTTTCCTAGACGACTGGGGATGAGGAAACTCATCTTT. The V and J genes are TRDV1 and TRDJ1, with D maybe TRDD3 (7 bases). The germline V gene has CDR1 TSWWSYY and CDR2 QGS. The germline V and J ends were trimmed by 1 base and 8 bases, with 29 bases remaining between them. The CDR3 contains 19 residues.

Concerning this clone itself: TCRdb's protein for this DNA is that of a much larger clone and differs from the translation at residue 8, likely a read error; the protein shown is the DNA translation. The chain links TRDV1 to TRDJ1, with TRDD2 as a possible D gene (6 bases). TCRdb leaves out the J gene; it was filled in here by matching the DNA to germline. Trimming removed 3 bases from V and 0 bases from J, with 23 bases in between. CDR3 size: 19 residues. Germline CDR1 is TSWWSYY and CDR2 is QGS. CDR3 loop: CALGDPSHTRLRYTDKLIF. The CDR3 DNA is TGTGCTCTTGGGGATCCTTCCCACACGAGGCTCAGGTACACCGATAAACTCATCTTT.

This clone was counted at least ten times. One base separates it from a far larger clone, so it is likely a read error. Additional DNA sequences in this sample encode the identical CDR3. V and J are TRDV1 and TRDJ1, with D possibly being TRDD3 (6 bases). Looked up from germline, CDR1 is TSWWSYY and CDR2 is QGS. Trimming shortened V by 4 bases and J by 0 bases, and 30 bases separated the two germline ends. This CDR3 contains 21 residues. The CDR3 region is CALGGHRGPTPWGEYTDKLIF. In DNA, the CDR3 is TGTGCTCTTGGGGGGCACAGAGGCCCTACGCCCTGGGGAGAGTACACCGATAAACTCATCTTT.

This clone was detected a few times. Only one base separates this from a far larger clonotype, so it likely reflects a read error. The identical CDR3 is also encoded by other nucleotide sequences in the sample. The J gene has no call, while the V gene is TRDV1; TRDD3 is the table's D call and was not checked against the DNA. This CDR3 has 17 amino acids. Germline values: CDR1 TSWWSYY, CDR2 QGS. DNA for the CDR3: TGTGCTCTTGGGGAAGAGTTCCCCCTTACTGGGGGACATAAGCTCATCTTT. This sequence encodes CALGEEFPLTGGHKLIF.

In this sample, this clone turned up many times. TCRdb attributes to this sequence the protein of a much larger clone, which differs from the DNA translation at residue 14; a read error is likely, and the protein displayed is translated from the DNA. V and J are TRDV1 and TRDJ1, with TRDD3 matching 8 bases. Because TCRdb records no J gene, it was assigned here through a match of the DNA to germline. Per the germline V gene, CDR1 is TSWWSYY and CDR2 is QGS. V shed 0 bases, J shed 0 bases, and the junction held 21 bases outside the gene matches. The CDR3 is 22 residues long. The CDR3 DNA reads TGTGCTCTTGGGGAACTAAGACTGACCTTCTGGGGGAAAGCTAGCTACACCGATAAACTCATCTTT. It codes for CALGELRLTFWGKASYTDKLIF.

This clone was counted a few times. A far larger clone is only one base removed, so a read error is likely. Other nucleotide sequences from this sample produce the same CDR3. V and J are TRDV2 and TRDJ1; 10 bases map to TRDD3. Germline CDR1 reads GEAIGNYY; CDR2 reads EKD. The CDR3 consists of 16 residues. Trimming took 2 bases from V and 5 from J; bases not matched to a gene: 10. The CDR3 region has the DNA TGTGCCTGTGACAAACTGGGGGATGCTCGAACTGATAAACTCATCTTT. Protein product: CACDKLGDARTDKLIF.

The sample holds a few counts of this clone. TCRdb has a much larger clone's protein, which differs at residue 3 from the translation of this DNA, likely because of a read error; what is shown is the protein translated from the DNA. The rearrangement links TRDV2 to TRDJ1, with 9 positions matching TRDD3. The CDR3 runs to 19 residues. In germline, CDR1 is GEAIGNYY, CDR2 EKD. CDR3 sequence reads: CARDTLKLGDATYTDKLIF. CDR3 sequence (DNA): TGTGCCCGTGACACTCTGAAACTGGGGGACGCTACGTACACCGATAAACTCATCTTT.

This clone was observed at least ten times. The amino acid sequence in TCRdb belongs to a much larger clone and departs from this DNA's translation at residue 7, likely a sequencing read error; the sequence shown is translated from the DNA. CDR3 region: CALGEGPHWGNTLIF. CDR3 coding DNA: TGTGCTCTTGGGGAAGGTCCACACTGGGGGAATACACTCATCTTT. This sequence joins TRDV1 and TRDJ1, with 9 bases matching TRDD3. The CDR3 totals 15 residues. Germline CDR1 TSWWSYY, CDR2 QGS. V shed 2 bases, J shed 10 bases, and the junction held 11 bases outside the gene matches.

Worth noting for this clone: This DNA's translation and the protein TCRdb lists, from a much larger clone, do not match at residue 12, likely due to a read error; the protein shown is translated from the DNA. This chain connects TRDV1 to TRDJ1; TRDD3 matches 9 bases. The J gene is absent in TCRdb and was assigned here via DNA matching to germline. Germline V CDR1 and CDR2: TSWWSYY, QGS. V shed 5 bases and J 2 bases; nucleotides not matched to a gene: 30. The CDR3 contains 23 residues. This CDR3 reads CALGRRVVTRKPGDTPSTDKLIF. The CDR3 bases are TGTGCTCTTGGGAGAAGGGTAGTTACCCGAAAACCGGGGGATACTCCCAGTACCGATAAACTCATCTTT.

On this clone itself: The mismatch at residue 12 between this DNA's translation and the TCRdb protein of a much larger clone likely reflects a read error; the protein shown is translated from the DNA. V gene TRDV2 combines with J gene TRDJ1; the match to TRDD3 covers 7 bases. Germline matching of the DNA provided the J gene here, since TCRdb leaves it blank. The germline gives CDR1 GEAIGNYY, CDR2 EKD. This CDR3 comprises 19 residues. V trimming: 1 base; J trimming: 3 bases; junction bases outside the gene matches: 19. CDR3 sequence (DNA): TGTGCCTGTGACACATTGCGTGGGGGACACCCTTTAGAGCCCGATAAACTCATCTTT. Amino acid sequence: CACDTLRGGHPLEPDKLIF.

On this clone: Since a much larger clone is just one base distant, this may be a read error. The sample carries other DNA sequences with the same CDR3. The genes are TRDV2 and TRDJ3, with 7 bases lining up with TRDD3. The CDR3 is 13 amino acids. CDR1 is GEAIGNYY, CDR2 EKD, per germline. The CDR3 protein is CACDTWDTRQMFF. The CDR3 region has the DNA TGTGCCTGTGACACCTGGGATACCCGGCAGATGTTTTTC.

Concerning this clone itself: TCRdb attributes to this sequence the protein of a much larger clone, which differs from the DNA translation at residue 9; a read error is likely, and the protein displayed is translated from the DNA. The chain has TRDV1 and TRDJ1, with D hard to call. Matching the DNA to germline supplied the J gene, which TCRdb does not give. The V gene lost 3 bases and the J gene lost 2 bases, with 13 bases spanning the gap. The CDR3 is made up of 15 amino acids. Looked up from germline, CDR1 is TSWWSYY and CDR2 is QGS. CDR3 nucleotides: TGTGCTCTTGGGGATAACTACGGGAAAACCGATAAACTCATCTTT. It encodes CALGDNYGKTDKLIF.

This clone occurred a few times. TCRdb pairs this DNA with a much larger clone's protein that differs at residue 12, likely a read error; the protein shown was translated from the DNA. The chain joins TRDV2 to TRDJ1, with D maybe TRDD3 (6 bases). TCRdb gives no J gene; it was assigned here by matching the DNA to germline. The CDR3 is made up of 15 amino acids. CDR1 GEAIGNYY and CDR2 EKD come from the germline V gene. CDR3 bases: TGTGCCTGTGAGTCCTTGGGGGGAACAACCGATAGACTCATCTTT. Protein sequence: CACESLGGTTDRLIF.

Regarding this clone: TCRdb's listed protein matches a much larger clone and diverges from this DNA's translation at residue 10, likely through a read error; the protein shown comes from the DNA. The J gene is TRDJ1, the V gene TRDV1, with D possibly being TRDD3 (5 bases). TCRdb records no J gene; here it was assigned by comparing the DNA to germline. This CDR3 is built from 20 residues. The ends were cut back, 2 bases at V and 0 bases at J, with 25 bases in the middle. CDR1 and CDR2 (germline): TSWWSYY, QGS. The CDR3 loop is CALGENPSLAGVTYTDKLIF. CDR3 in DNA: TGTGCTCTTGGGGAAAATCCATCCTTGGCGGGGGTTACGTACACCGATAAACTCATCTTT.

This clone was observed many times. The genes are TRDV1 and TRDJ1, with D maybe TRDD3 (8 bases). The J gene was missing in TCRdb and was found by matching the end of the DNA to germline. The CDR3 is 20 residues long. CDR1 is TSWWSYY and CDR2 is QGS in the germline V gene. V was clipped by 3 bases and J by 1 base, with 27 bases between them. The CDR3 protein is CALGDPFLRGIRAGTDKLIF. The CDR3 DNA follows: TGTGCTCTTGGGGACCCTTTCCTACGAGGGATACGCGCCGGCACCGATAAACTCATCTTT.

With regard to this clone: The protein that TCRdb holds for this DNA derives from a much larger clone and differs from the translated DNA at residue 21, which likely indicates a read error; the protein shown here is translated from the DNA. V usage is TRDV2 and J usage is TRDJ1, with D perhaps TRDD3 (7 bases). Germline-derived CDR1 and CDR2 are GEAIGNYY and EKD. This CDR3 is built from 23 residues. The CDR3 bases are TGTGCCTGTGACACCATTGACTCTTCCTGGAAGACTGGGGATGTTACGGCGACCGATAAATTCATCTTT. This gives the protein CACDTIDSSWKTGDVTATDKFIF.

The table lists this clone with many counts. The CDR3 region is CALGERGHELIF. DNA for the CDR3: TGTGCTCTTGGGGAACGGGGCCACGAACTCATCTTT. The gene calls are TRDV1 and TRDJ1; D is unclear. The CDR3 contains 12 residues. V gave up 1 base and J gave up 9 bases, with 9 bases separating them. Germline CDR1 is TSWWSYY and CDR2 is QGS.

About this clone itself: This is likely an artifact of a read error, given a far larger clone one base away. The identical CDR3 is also encoded by other nucleotide sequences in the sample. The chain joins TRDV1 to TRDJ1; 11 bases are a match to TRDD3. This CDR3 is 16 amino acids long. CDR1 TSWWSYY and CDR2 QGS come from the germline V gene. CDR3 nucleotide sequence: TGTGCTCTTGGGGAAATGGTTCTGGGGGATACCGATAAACTCATCTTC. Amino acid sequence: CALGEMVLGDTDKLIF.

As concerns this clone: TCRdb assigns this DNA the protein of a much larger clone, which departs from its translation at residue 13; this likely reflects a read error, and the protein shown comes from translating the DNA. The chain couples TRDV2 to TRDJ3; TRDD3 agrees at 10 bases. Germline CDR1 is GEAIGNYY and CDR2 is EKD. The CDR3 covers 18 residues. DNA for the CDR3: TGTGCCTGTGACACTGGGGGATACTCCCCCTGGGACGCCCGACAGATGTTTTTC. Amino acids: CACDTGGYSPWDARQMFF.

This clone was picked up a small number of times. The amino acid sequence in TCRdb belongs to a much larger clone and departs from this DNA's translation at residue 15, likely a sequencing read error; the sequence shown is translated from the DNA. For the V gene the call is TRDV3; the J gene has no call. Germline CDR1 and CDR2: TVYSNPD and GDNSRS (reference sequence). The CDR3 is 17 amino acids. The CDR3 here is CAFSWSLRVWYTDKFIF. The CDR3 coding sequence is TGTGCCTTTAGTTGGAGTCTTCGGGTCTGGTACACCGATAAATTCATCTTT.

This clone came up a few times. A read error likely explains why the TCRdb protein, taken from a much larger clone, differs from this DNA's translation at residue 16; the protein shown is translated from the DNA. The V gene is TRDV1, the J gene TRDJ1; TRDD3 matches at 10 bases. The J gene is absent in TCRdb and was assigned here via DNA matching to germline. CDR1 and CDR2 (germline): TSWWSYY, QGS. The J segment lost 5 bases and the V segment lost 1 base, leaving 28 bases of the junction unmatched. This CDR3 comprises 23 residues. This chain's CDR3 is CALGEPGFLSNLLGDVKTDKLIF. The CDR3, as DNA: TGTGCTCTTGGGGAACCTGGCTTCCTTTCAAACCTACTGGGGGATGTAAAAACGGATAAACTCATCTTT.

This clone was observed a few times. The protein TCRdb lists belongs to a much larger clone and differs from this DNA's translation at residue 5, which points to a read error; the protein shown is made from the DNA. CDR3 bases: TGTGCCTGTGACAGCCTAAAGTCCTACAGGGGGGATACCCCGACCGATAAACTCATCTTT. Encoded protein: CACDSLKSYRGDTPTDKLIF. This rearrangement joins TRDV2 to TRDJ1, with 9 bases lining up with TRDD3. Germline matching of the DNA provided the J gene here, since TCRdb leaves it blank. Germline V CDR1 and CDR2: GEAIGNYY, EKD. This CDR3 comprises 20 residues. The V and J ends lost 2 bases and 2 bases, in that order; junction bases with no gene match: 20.

This clone was detected only a few times. The mismatch at residue 13 between this DNA's translation and the TCRdb protein of a much larger clone likely reflects a read error; the protein shown is translated from the DNA. The chain carries TRDV1 and TRDJ1; no clear D. Trimming cost V 4 bases and J 2 bases, with 26 bases left between them. The CDR3 is 19 amino acids. The germline V gene encodes CDR1 TSWWSYY and CDR2 QGS. The CDR3 DNA follows: TGTGCTCTTGGGGTAAACTTTTTTCTATGGCCCCGAGGGACCGATAAACTCATCTTT. As protein: CALGVNFFLWPRGTDKLIF.

In this sample, this clone turned up many times. Distinct nucleotide sequences in the sample also encode this CDR3. The chain couples TRDV1 to TRDJ1; 13 nucleotides line up with TRDD3. The germline V gene has CDR1 TSWWSYY and CDR2 QGS. This CDR3 has 22 residues. After removal of 3 bases from V and 0 bases from J, the junction contained 19 bases not matched to a gene. DNA of the CDR3: TGTGCTCTTGGGGAGGGTGTTCCTCCCGTCAACTGGGGGATACGGGACACCGATAAACTCATCTTT. It encodes CALGEGVPPVNWGIRDTDKLIF.

As regards this clone: A clone one base away is much larger, so this may be a read error. Other DNA variants within this sample encode the same CDR3. This chain joins TRDV1 and TRDJ1; tentative D call: TRDD2 (5 bases). The V gene's germline CDR1 is TSWWSYY and CDR2 QGS. V was clipped by 3 bases and J by 1 base, with 15 bases between them. The CDR3 has 16 amino acids. This chain's CDR3 is CALGDPFLPLTDKLIF. The CDR3 DNA is TGTGCTCTTGGGGACCCCTTCTTGCCCCTCACCGATAAACTCATCTTT.

Comment on this clone: It may be a read error: a sequence one base away is much more abundant. The chain employs TRDV1 and TRDJ1, with D possibly being TRDD2 (6 bases). No J gene is reported in TCRdb; it was inferred here by comparing the DNA with germline. The CDR3 loop spans 20 amino acids. Germline CDR1 reads TSWWSYY; CDR2 reads QGS. CDR3: CALGANTLSGLLLSTDKLIF. The CDR3 DNA reads as TGTGCCCTTGGGGCTAACACCCTTTCCGGCCTCCTACTCTCCACCGATAAACTCATCTTT.

This clone has only a few counts. TCRdb's listed protein matches a much larger clone and diverges from this DNA's translation at residue 15, likely through a read error; the protein shown comes from the DNA. The chain couples TRDV1 to TRDJ1, with a possible D match to TRDD2 (5 bases). TCRdb is silent on the J gene; assignment here came from matching the DNA to germline. From germline, CDR1 is TSWWSYY and CDR2 QGS. This CDR3 is built from 19 residues. The CDR3 protein is CALGGRLFPPTINTGKLIF. The CDR3 DNA sequence: TGTGCTCTTGGGGGACGCCTCTTCCCTCCAACTATCAACACCGGTAAACTCATCTTT.

This clone was detected many times. A far larger clone differs by one base, so this is likely a read error. The sample contains more than one DNA sequence encoding this CDR3. CDR3 coding DNA: TGTGCCCTTGGGGAAGGATCAGTTTGGGGGTACACCGATAAACTCATCTTT. Its translation is CALGEGSVWGYTDKLIF. The V gene is TRDV1, the J gene TRDJ1; D is possibly TRDD3 (6 bases). Germline V gives CDR1 TSWWSYY, CDR2 QGS. The CDR3 contains 17 residues.

In this sample, this clone turned up a few times. A read error is likely here: a far larger clone is one base away. Different DNA sequences within this sample yield the same CDR3. The rearrangement uses TRDV1 and TRDJ1; either TRDD2 or TRDD3 may fit D (6 bases each). TCRdb supplies no J gene; here it was assigned by aligning the nucleotide sequence to germline. The CDR3 has 21 residues. CDR1 is TSWWSYY, CDR2 QGS, per germline. The CDR3 protein is CALGEQWSYNTGPPYTDKLIF. CDR3 DNA: TGTGCCCTTGGGGAACAGTGGTCCTACAACACTGGGCCCCCCTACACCGATAAACTCATCTTT.